These 8 T cell receptor beta chains came from one sample sequenced in a study of blood T cell repertoires in COVID-19. This table comes from immunoSEQ multiplex PCR, and its TCRdb copy is limited to in-frame clones, with some not included. The data show about 93,000 clones, with around four fifths seen just once and approximately 15% held by the top ten. The sample taken for sequencing was peripheral blood. The source is a human donor in a cohort sampled during active COVID-19.

V and J are TRBV3-1 (or the pseudogene TRBV3-2) and TRBJ2-7; 7 positions agree with TRBD2. Germline loops: CDR1 LGHDT, CDR2 YNNKEL (reference sequence). Trimming removed 3 bases from V and 4 bases from J; junction bases left unmatched: 6. The CDR3 extends over 14 amino acids. The CDR3 here is CASSQGGSRYEQYF. CDR3 nucleotides: TGTGCCAGCAGCCAGGGCGGGAGTAGGTACGAGCAGTACTTC.

This clone was picked up a small number of times. The rearrangement joins TRBV28 to TRBJ2-7, with D perhaps TRBD2 (7 bases). The CDR3 runs to 14 residues. Trimming pared 6 bases from V and 5 bases from J, leaving 17 bases between. The germline V gene has CDR1 MDHEN and CDR2 SYDVKM. The CDR3 reads CASRGGPRVDEQYF. CDR3 in DNA: TGTGCCAGCAGGGGGGGGCCTCGGGTAGACGAGCAGTACTTC. Complete variable domain (other parts from reference TRBV28 and TRBJ2-7): DVKVTQSSRYLVKRTGEKVFLECVQDMDHENMFWYRQDPGLGLRLIYFSYDVKMKEKGDIPEGYSVSREKKERFSLILESASTNQTSMYLCASRGGPRVDEQYFGPGTRLTVT.

The J gene is TRBJ1-1, the V gene TRBV24-1; weak D call: TRBD1 (6 bases). CDR1 and CDR2 from the germline V gene are KGHDR and SFDVKD. The CDR3 totals 16 residues. The V end lost 2 bases, the J end lost 4 bases, and 16 bases lay between the germline ends. The CDR3 DNA reads as TGTGCCACCAGTGATTCATCCTACACAGGGATCACTGAAGCTTTCTTT. Its protein is CATSDSSYTGITEAFF.

Within the sample, this clone is large. The chain employs TRBV11-2 and TRBJ1-1, with D hard to call. Per the germline V gene, CDR1 is SGHAT and CDR2 is FQNNGV. The CDR3 has 20 amino acids. V was shortened by 0 bases and J by 1 base, with 24 bases between the two germline ends. CDR3 sequence (DNA): TGTGCCAGCAGCTTAGAAGCCTCCGTCGGAGGGTTCCCGGGGAACACTGAAGCTTTCTTT. Its translation: CASSLEASVGGFPGNTEAFF. Full variable domain (missing parts from reference TRBV11-2 and TRBJ1-1): EAGVAQSPRYKIIEKRQSVAFWCNPISGHATLYWYQQILGQGPKLLIQFQNNGVVDDSQLPKDRFSAERLKGVDSTLKIQPAKLEDSAVYLCASSLEASVGGFPGNTEAFFGQGTRLTVV.

The chain combines TRBV6-4 with TRBJ2-3; D perhaps matches TRBD2 (6 bases). Trimming pared 10 bases from V and 1 base from J, leaving 12 bases between. This CDR3 has 13 residues. CDR1 is MRHNA and CDR2 is SNTAGT in the germline V gene. CDR3 in amino acids: CATREIGTDTQYF. CDR3 DNA sequence: TGTGCCACCCGGGAGATTGGCACAGATACGCAGTATTTT.

This clone was counted a few times. The chain couples TRBV11-2 to TRBJ1-5, with a weak D call TRBD1 (5 bases). The CDR3 is made up of 14 amino acids. The germline V and J ends were trimmed by 5 bases and 7 bases, with 15 bases remaining between them. The germline V gene has CDR1 SGHAT and CDR2 FQNNGV. The CDR3 sequence: CASSEGGAGQPQHF. As DNA, the CDR3 is TGTGCCAGCAGCGAAGGAGGGGCTGGACAGCCCCAGCATTTT.

The CDR3 DNA sequence: TGTGCCAGTAGCTCAAACGGGGGGGCACGAGAGACCCAGTACTTC. It encodes CASSSNGGARETQYF. The chain joins TRBV19 to TRBJ2-5, with TRBD2 matching 8 bases. The CDR3 loop spans 15 amino acids. J lost 4 bases, V lost 6 bases, and 10 bases had no gene match. In germline, CDR1 is LNHDA, CDR2 SQIVND (reference sequence).

The sample holds a few counts of this clone. V usage is TRBV5-4 and J usage is TRBJ2-3, with no clear D. Germline-derived CDR1 and CDR2 are SGHNT and YYREEE (reference sequence). This CDR3 spans 16 amino acids. V was shortened by 0 bases and J by 1 base, with 12 bases between the two germline ends. The CDR3, as DNA: TGTGCCAGCAGCTTGGGATCTCCCGGAGGCACAGATACGCAGTATTTT. It is translated as CASSLGSPGGTDTQYF.